The present T cell receptor beta chain was sequenced within a study of persistence of HIV-infected CD4 T cells. Sequencing used immunoSEQ version 4 in survey mode. Generated by immunoSEQ multiplex PCR, the TCRdb table keeps only in-frame clones and is missing some. The data show fewer than 15,000 clones, about 60% seen once. About this clone: Its antigen is currently unknown.

An overlapping HIV-1 Gag peptide pool stimulated these cells at roughly 1 ug/peptide/mL. Sorting selected CD4+ T cells upregulating both CD40 ligand and CD69. For around 17 hours, CD8-depleted PBMCs received anti-CD28/CD49d costimulation, a CD40-blocking antibody and enfuvirtide. This TCR derives from an adult man with HIV who was CMV-seropositive. The sequencing here drew on CD4+ T cells sorted from PBMCs after approximately 19-hour stimulation, taken from a patient who received antiretroviral therapy.

The CDR3 DNA sequence: TGTGCCAGCAGCTTAACCGGGACCACGGCCGACGAGCAGTACTTC. It encodes CASSLTGTTADEQYF. The V and J genes are TRBV7-9 and TRBJ2-7; possibly TRBD1 or TRBD2 for D (5 bases each). Germline V CDR1 and CDR2: SEHNR, FQNEAQ (reference sequence). Trimming took off 2 bases at V and 5 bases at J, with 16 bases between the two ends. The CDR3 contains 15 residues.